Presented here are 20 T cell receptor beta chains from one specimen sequenced in a study of response to subunit inactivated influenza vaccine. TCRdb re-derived calls from the RT-PCR reads in MiXCR, one entry per CDR3 protein. The data contain hundreds of thousands of distinct CDR3 sequences, 25% of them singletons. The input for sequencing was CD4+ T cells sorted from PBMCs, taken around 5 days after vaccination. Source of these receptors: a man aged 50 or older who received an inactivated influenza vaccine.

A few counts support this clonotype. The CDR3 spells CASSWTGGAKETQYF. The CDR3 bases are TGTGCCAGCAGCTGGACAGGGGGCGCGAAGGAGACCCAGTACTTC. The gene calls are TRBV7-3 and TRBJ2-5; the match to TRBD1 covers 11 bases. The CDR3 covers 15 residues. V gave up 4 bases and J gave up 5 bases; unmatched junction bases: 6. Germline V lookup: CDR1 SGHTA, CDR2 FQGTGA. Supplemented by reference TRBV7-3 and TRBJ2-5, the full variable domain reads GAGVSQTPSNKVTEKGKYVELRCDPISGHTALYWYRQSLGQGPEFLIYFQGTGAADDSGLPNDRFFAVRPEGSVSTLKIQRTERGDSAVYLCASSWTGGAKETQYFGPGTRLLVL.

The chain employs TRBV24-1 and TRBJ2-7; the D gene is possibly TRBD1 (6 bases). The CDR3 runs 12 residues. CDR1 and CDR2 (germline): KGHDR, SFDVKD. V was cut by 5 bases and J by 3 bases, with 7 bases left in between. The CDR3 is CATSAQGYEQYF. The CDR3 DNA sequence: TGTGCCACCAGTGCACAGGGCTACGAGCAGTACTTC.

This clonotype was seen a handful of times. The chain uses TRBV20-1 and TRBJ1-5; D is perhaps TRBD1 (6 bases). The CDR3 totals 13 residues. Germline V lookup: CDR1 DFQATT, CDR2 SNEGSKA (reference sequence). V lost 3 bases and J 7 bases, leaving 13 bases between the germline ends. CDR3 residues: CSASASGEQPQHF. CDR3 DNA: TGCAGTGCTAGTGCCTCAGGGGAACAGCCCCAGCATTTT.

The chain has TRBV7-8 and TRBJ2-5, with 7 bases aligning to TRBD1. The V and J ends lost 5 bases and 3 bases, in that order; junction bases with no gene match: 9. The CDR3 spans 15 residues. CDR1 is SGHVS, CDR2 FQNEAQ, per germline. Written as DNA, the CDR3 is TGTGCCAGCAGCCCTCCGGGACAGAAGAAAGAGACCCAGTACTTC. Translation gives CASSPPGQKKETQYF.

The rearrangement links TRBV5-6 to TRBJ1-1; no definite D call. The CDR3 loop spans 14 amino acids. Germline V lookup: CDR1 SGHDT, CDR2 YYEEEE. Trimming removed 0 bases from V and 10 bases from J, with 16 bases in between. The CDR3 protein is CASSLGQKFVRAFF. The CDR3 nucleotides are TGTGCCAGCAGCTTGGGGCAGAAGTTCGTTCGAGCTTTCTTT.

This clonotype turned up a few times. The chain carries TRBV5-1 and TRBJ2-2; TRBD1 agrees at 8 bases. CDR1 and CDR2 (germline): SGHRS, YFSETQ. This CDR3 is built from 16 residues. V lost 4 bases and J lost 0; bases outside the gene matches: 5. This CDR3 reads CASSPYRGANTGELFF. The CDR3, as DNA: TGCGCCAGCAGCCCTTACAGGGGGGCGAACACCGGGGAGCTGTTTTTT.

This clonotype has just a few counts. The rearrangement links TRBV12-3 or TRBV12-4 to TRBJ2-3, with D uncertain. This CDR3 region has 15 residues. V was trimmed by 6 bases and J by 2 bases, leaving 15 bases between them. CDR3 in DNA: TGTGCCAGCAGCCCAGGCTTGGCATTCACAGATACGCAGTATTTT. Its translation: CASSPGLAFTDTQYF.

In this sample, this clonotype turned up a few times. J is TRBJ2-1 and V is TRBV2; 10 bases fit TRBD1. In germline, CDR1 is SNHLY, CDR2 FYNNEI. The V gene end was trimmed by 6 bases and the J gene end by 7 bases; junction bases not matched to a gene: 3. The CDR3 is 13 amino acids. CDR3 in amino acids: CASRAGQGNEQFF. In DNA, the CDR3 is TGTGCCAGCAGGGCGGGACAGGGGAATGAGCAGTTCTTC. The full variable domain, completed using reference TRBV2 and TRBJ2-1, is EPEVTQTPSHQVTQMGQEVILRCVPISNHLYFYWYRQILGQKVEFLVSFYNNEISEKSEIFDDQFSVERPDGSNFTLKIRSTKLEDSAMYFCASRAGQGNEQFFGPGTRLTVL.

The J gene is TRBJ1-2, the V gene TRBV5-1; D gene uncertain. V was pared by 0 bases and J by 6 bases, with 12 bases between. This CDR3 is 14 amino acids long. The germline CDR1 and CDR2 sequences are SGHRS and YFSETQ. The CDR3 nucleotides read TGCGCCAGCAGCTTGGTCGGGGATGGAGATGGCTACACCTTC. Amino acids: CASSLVGDGDGYTF.

This clonotype was recorded only once. In nucleotides, the CDR3 is TGCAGCGTCGTCGGACATGCTACCCTTGGCTACGAGCAGTACTTC. It translates to CSVVGHATLGYEQYF. This chain joins TRBV29-1 and TRBJ2-7; the D gene is possibly TRBD1 (5 bases). This CDR3 is 15 amino acids long. Germline-derived CDR1 and CDR2 are SQVTM and ANQGSEA. Trimming took 6 bases from V and 3 from J, leaving 21 bases between them.

The table lists this clonotype with a few counts. The rearrangement uses TRBV6-1 and TRBJ2-7; TRBD1 matches at 10 bases. CDR3 size: 15 residues. Germline V gives CDR1 MNHNS, CDR2 SASEGT. The trim removed 6 bases at V and 4 bases at J, leaving 9 bases unmatched. CDR3 protein: CASRDPGQGIYEQYF. CDR3 bases: TGTGCCAGCAGGGATCCGGGACAGGGGATTTACGAGCAGTACTTC.

In this sample, this clonotype turned up many times. The genes are TRBV12-3 or TRBV12-4 and TRBJ2-6; D is ambiguous. V was cut by 2 bases and J by 1 base, with 0 bases left in between. This CDR3 spans 13 amino acids. The CDR3 DNA reads as TGTGCCAGCAGTTTATCTGGGGCCAACGTCCTGACTTTC. Translating it yields CASSLSGANVLTF.

This clonotype has more than one count but fewer than ten. The gene calls are TRBV20-1 and TRBJ1-2, with 7 bases identical to TRBD1. The CDR3 consists of 14 residues. The ends lost 5 bases at V and 1 base at J; junction bases unmatched: 7. The germline V gene has CDR1 DFQATT and CDR2 SNEGSKA (reference sequence). In DNA, the CDR3 is TGCAGTGCTTCCCGGGACAGATTTAACTATGGCTACACCTTC. It is translated as CSASRDRFNYGYTF.

The genes are TRBV20-1 and TRBJ2-3; D possibly corresponds to TRBD1 (5 bases). CDR1 and CDR2 from the germline V gene are DFQATT and SNEGSKA (reference sequence). The CDR3 loop spans 14 amino acids. V gave up 0 bases and J gave up 5 bases, with 12 bases separating them. This CDR3 reads CSARDPNRGDTQYF. The CDR3, as DNA: TGCAGTGCTAGAGATCCGAATAGGGGAGATACGCAGTATTTT.

The chain joins TRBV27 to TRBJ2-7, with TRBD2 matching over 16 bases. Germline V gene data show CDR1 as MNHEY and CDR2 as SMNVEV (reference sequence). The CDR3 is 18 amino acids. V shed 4 bases, J shed 0 bases, and the junction held 6 bases outside the gene matches. The CDR3 coding sequence is TGTGCCAGCAGTTCAGGGACTAGCGGGAGGGCCTCCTCCTACGAGCAGTACTTC. Translation: CASSSGTSGRASSYEQYF.

The rearrangement joins TRBV20-1 to TRBJ1-3; D not certain. V was pared by 2 bases and J by 4 bases, with 3 bases between. There are 11 residues in the CDR3. CDR1 is DFQATT and CDR2 is SNEGSKA in the germline V gene (reference sequence). The CDR3 spells CSARTGNTIYF. CDR3 nucleotides: TGCAGTGCTAGAACCGGAAACACCATATATTTT.

This clonotype was detected only a few times. The chain employs TRBV7-2 and TRBJ2-1; 7 bases agree with TRBD2. The junction had 9 bases not matched to a gene; V was cut back by 0 bases and J by 10 bases. Germline V gene lookup returns CDR1 SGHTA and CDR2 FQGNSA. This CDR3 is built from 15 residues. The CDR3 region has the DNA TGTGCCAGCAGCTTAGCTCTCGTGCGGGGAGGGGAGCAGTTCTTC. Its translation is CASSLALVRGGEQFF.

This clonotype was seen a handful of times. The chain joins TRBV5-1 to TRBJ2-1; TRBD2 agrees at 9 bases. The CDR3 length is 16 residues. Germline trimming cut 0 bases from V and 4 bases from J; bases unmatched to any gene: 5. Germline CDR1 reads SGHRS; CDR2 reads YFSETQ. The CDR3 region is CASSLASTSGYNEQFF. The CDR3 bases are TGCGCCAGCAGCTTGGCCTCGACTAGCGGTTACAATGAGCAGTTCTTC.

This clonotype has more than one count but fewer than ten. The V call is TRBV20-1, the J call TRBJ2-7; a weak D match, TRBD1 (6 bases). Trimming cost V 5 bases and J 4 bases, with 15 bases left between them. This CDR3 is 13 amino acids long. Germline V lookup: CDR1 DFQATT, CDR2 SNEGSKA (reference sequence). The CDR3 region has the DNA TGCAGTGCTCTATACAGGGCTCTATACGAGCAGTACTTC. This gives the protein CSALYRALYEQYF.

The sample holds a few counts of this clonotype. The germline gene is not matched at one end of the junction; a read error may be the cause. J is TRBJ1-1 and V is TRBV29-1; TRBD1 aligns across 8 bases. The CDR3 runs 10 residues. The germline gives CDR1 SQVTM, CDR2 ANQGSEA. The CDR3 nucleotides read TGCAGCGTCGCAGGGGGCGACCCGGTCTTT. This encodes CSVAGGDPVF.